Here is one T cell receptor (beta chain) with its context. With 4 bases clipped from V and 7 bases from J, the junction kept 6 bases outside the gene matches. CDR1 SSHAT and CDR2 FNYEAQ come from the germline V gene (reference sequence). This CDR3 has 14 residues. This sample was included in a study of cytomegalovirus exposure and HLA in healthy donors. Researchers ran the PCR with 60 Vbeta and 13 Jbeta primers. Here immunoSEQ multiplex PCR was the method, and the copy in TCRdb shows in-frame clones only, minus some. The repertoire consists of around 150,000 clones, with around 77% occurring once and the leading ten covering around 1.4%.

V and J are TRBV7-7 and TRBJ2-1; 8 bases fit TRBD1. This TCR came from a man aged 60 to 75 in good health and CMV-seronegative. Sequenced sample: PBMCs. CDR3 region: CASSSTGAGNEQFF. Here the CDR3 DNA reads TGTGCCAGCAGCTCGACAGGGGCAGGGAATGAGCAGTTCTTC. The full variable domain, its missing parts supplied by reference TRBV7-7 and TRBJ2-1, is GAGVSQSPRYKVTKRGQDVTLRCDPISSHATLYWYQQALGQGPEFLTYFNYEAQPDKSGLPSDRFSAERPEGSISTLTIQRTEQRDSAMYRCASSSTGAGNEQFFGPGTRLTVL.